This TCR beta chain was sequenced for a study of regulatory T cells in long-lasting Graves disease. The V gene's germline CDR1 is SNHLY and CDR2 FYNNEI. Trimming shortened V by 3 bases and J by 2 bases, and 7 bases separated the two germline ends. CDR3 length: 13 residues. Regarding time point: newly diagnosed GD, antithyroid drugs for less than 3 months. PBMC RNA was the source of the TCR library. The authors built TCR beta libraries using iRepertoire HTBI primers and Arm-PCR of CDR3 regions. One entry per CDR3 protein results from TCRdb running MiXCR on the multiplex PCR reads. Of 440,000 or so distinct CDR3 sequences in the sample, approximately 16% were seen once. This clonotype has a count of ten or more. The data were also submitted as part of a second study, on T cells in Graves' hyperthyroidism and ophthalmopathy. As that report states: First-round RT-PCR of the TCR CDR3 relied on the HTBI primer set.

Sequences were derived from peripheral blood mononuclear cells (PBMCs), sampled at new diagnosis, from a patient treated with antithyroid drugs. The rearrangement links TRBV2 to TRBJ1-1; D gene unclear. This clonotype was sampled from a woman aged 25 to 39 with Graves disease. CDR3 nucleotide sequence: TGTGCCAGCAGTGACGTAGACAACACTGAAGCTTTCTTT. It codes for CASSDVDNTEAFF.